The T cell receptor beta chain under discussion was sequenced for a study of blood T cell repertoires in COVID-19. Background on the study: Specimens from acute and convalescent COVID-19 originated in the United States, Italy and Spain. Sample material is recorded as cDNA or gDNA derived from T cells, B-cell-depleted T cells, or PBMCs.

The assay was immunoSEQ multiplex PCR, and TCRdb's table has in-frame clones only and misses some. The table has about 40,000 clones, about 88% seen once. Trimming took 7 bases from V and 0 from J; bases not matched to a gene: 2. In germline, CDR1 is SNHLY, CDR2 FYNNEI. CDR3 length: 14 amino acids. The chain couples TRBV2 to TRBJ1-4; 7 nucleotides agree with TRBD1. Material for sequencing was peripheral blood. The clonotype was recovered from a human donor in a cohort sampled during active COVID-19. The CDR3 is CASKGQPTNEKLFF. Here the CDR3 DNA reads TGTGCCAGCAAGGGACAGCCAACTAATGAAAAACTGTTTTTT.